What follows describes a single TCR beta chain. Its cognate antigen is unknown. These data originate in a study of monozygotic twins with inflammatory bowel disease. Study results and caveats: Varying immunosuppressive regimens may have increased patient repertoire variability. Different T cell subtypes could not be distinguished.

The length of the CDR3 is 18 residues. Germline V gene lookup returns CDR1 LGHDT and CDR2 YNNKEL (reference sequence). TCRdb reworked the 5' RACE reads into one entry per CDR3 protein, no DNA. In total, the table holds 400,000 or so distinct CDR3 sequences. The sequencing sample was made of blood. This receptor was obtained from a human donor with ulcerative colitis or Crohn's disease, or a healthy co-twin of an affected twin (not recorded which). The chain employs TRBV3-1 and TRBJ2-5; TCRdb reports TRBD1, a call that lacks DNA to check it against. CDR3 sequence: CASIPSASRGGKKETQYF.